This TCR beta chain was identified during a study of T cell changes during pregnancy in multiple sclerosis. Profiling relied on immunoSEQ multiplex PCR, and the TCRdb table lists in-frame clones only, not all of them. The sample has around 69,000 clones, more than 80% seen once; the top ten hold roughly 1.2%. The germline V gene has CDR1 SGHRS and CDR2 YFSETQ. Trimming took off 0 bases at V and 12 bases at J, with 15 bases between the two ends. There are 13 residues in the CDR3. Sequences were derived from peripheral blood, sampled in the third trimester of pregnancy. This chain uses TRBV5-1 with TRBJ2-5, with D maybe TRBD1 (5 bases). This TCR came from a female donor with multiple sclerosis, enrolled in a pregnancy study. CDR3: CASSLEVRAAKYF. The CDR3 DNA reads as TGCGCCAGCAGCTTGGAGGTCAGGGCGGCGAAGTACTTC.